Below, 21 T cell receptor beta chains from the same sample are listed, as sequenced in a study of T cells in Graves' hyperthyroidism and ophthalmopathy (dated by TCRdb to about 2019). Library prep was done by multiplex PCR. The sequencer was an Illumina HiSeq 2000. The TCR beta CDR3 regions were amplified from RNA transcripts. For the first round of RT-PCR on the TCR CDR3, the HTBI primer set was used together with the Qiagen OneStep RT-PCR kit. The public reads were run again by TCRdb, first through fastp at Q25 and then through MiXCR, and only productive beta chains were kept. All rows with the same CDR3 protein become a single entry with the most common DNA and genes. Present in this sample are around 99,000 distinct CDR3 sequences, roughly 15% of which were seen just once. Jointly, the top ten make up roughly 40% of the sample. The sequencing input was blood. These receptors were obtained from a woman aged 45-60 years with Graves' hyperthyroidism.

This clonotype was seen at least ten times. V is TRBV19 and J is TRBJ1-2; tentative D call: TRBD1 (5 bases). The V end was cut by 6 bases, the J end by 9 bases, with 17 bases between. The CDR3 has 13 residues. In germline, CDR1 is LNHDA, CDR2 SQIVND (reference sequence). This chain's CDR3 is CASSPARVGRYTF. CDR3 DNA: TGTGCCAGTAGCCCCGCCAGGGTGGGTCGCTACACCTTC.

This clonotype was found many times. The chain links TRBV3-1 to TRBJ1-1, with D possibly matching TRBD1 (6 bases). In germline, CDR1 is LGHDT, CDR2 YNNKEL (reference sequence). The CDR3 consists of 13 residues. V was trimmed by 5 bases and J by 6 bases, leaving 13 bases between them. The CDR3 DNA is TGTGCCAGCAGCGGCTACAGGGAGGCTGAAGCTTTCTTT. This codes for CASSGYREAEAFF.

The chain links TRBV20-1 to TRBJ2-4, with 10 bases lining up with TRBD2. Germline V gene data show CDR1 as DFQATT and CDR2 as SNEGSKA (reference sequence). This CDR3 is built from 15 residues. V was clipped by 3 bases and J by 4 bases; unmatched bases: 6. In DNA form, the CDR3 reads TGCAGTGCTAGTACCTCGACTAGCGGGAAAAACATTCAGTACTTC. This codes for CSASTSTSGKNIQYF.

Written as DNA, the CDR3 is TGTGCCAGCACTGACGACCTAACCGATTACAATGAGCAGTTCTTC. It translates to CASTDDLTDYNEQFF. This sequence joins TRBV4-2 and TRBJ2-1; D remains unclear. Trimming pared 7 bases from V and 4 bases from J, leaving 17 bases between. Per germline, CDR1 LGHNA and CDR2 YNFKEQ. The CDR3 length is 15 residues.

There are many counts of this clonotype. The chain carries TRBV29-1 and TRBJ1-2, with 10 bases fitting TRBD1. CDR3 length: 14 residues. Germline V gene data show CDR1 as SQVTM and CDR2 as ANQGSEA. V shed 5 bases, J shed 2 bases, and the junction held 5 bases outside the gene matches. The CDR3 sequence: CSVPGDRGNYGYTF. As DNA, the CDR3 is TGCAGCGTTCCTGGGGACAGGGGAAACTATGGCTACACCTTC.

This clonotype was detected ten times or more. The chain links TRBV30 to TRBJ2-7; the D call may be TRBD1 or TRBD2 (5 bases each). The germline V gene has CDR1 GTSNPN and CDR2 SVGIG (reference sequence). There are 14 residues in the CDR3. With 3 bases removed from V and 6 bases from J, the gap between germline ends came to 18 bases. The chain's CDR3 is CAWRPASHQGEQYF. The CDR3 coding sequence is TGTGCCTGGAGACCGGCTAGCCATCAGGGCGAGCAGTACTTC.

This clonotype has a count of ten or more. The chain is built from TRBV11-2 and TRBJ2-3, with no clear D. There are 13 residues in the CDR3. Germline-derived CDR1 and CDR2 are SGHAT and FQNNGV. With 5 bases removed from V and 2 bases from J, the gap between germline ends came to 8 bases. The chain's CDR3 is CASSRQNTDTQYF. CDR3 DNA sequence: TGTGCCAGCAGCCGACAAAACACAGATACGCAGTATTTT.

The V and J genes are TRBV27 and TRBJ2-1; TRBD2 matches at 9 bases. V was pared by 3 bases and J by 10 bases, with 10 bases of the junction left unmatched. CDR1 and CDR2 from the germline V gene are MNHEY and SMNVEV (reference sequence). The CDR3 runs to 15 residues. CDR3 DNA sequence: TGTGCCAGCAGTTTCGGGGGGGCGGGAGGGTGGGAGCAGTTCTTC. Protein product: CASSFGGAGGWEQFF.

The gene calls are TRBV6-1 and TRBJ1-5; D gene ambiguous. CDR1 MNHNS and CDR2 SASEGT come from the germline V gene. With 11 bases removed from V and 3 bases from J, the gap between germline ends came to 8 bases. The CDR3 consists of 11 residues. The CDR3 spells CAGGVNQPQHF. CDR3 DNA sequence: TGTGCCGGAGGAGTCAATCAGCCCCAGCATTTT.

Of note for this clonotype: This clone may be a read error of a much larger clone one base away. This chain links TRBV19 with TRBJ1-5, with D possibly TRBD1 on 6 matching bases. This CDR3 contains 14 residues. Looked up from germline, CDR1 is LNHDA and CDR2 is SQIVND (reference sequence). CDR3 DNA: TGTGCCAGTAGTAGGTCGGGGGCACCGCAGCCCCGGCATTTT. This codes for CASSRSGAPQPRHF.

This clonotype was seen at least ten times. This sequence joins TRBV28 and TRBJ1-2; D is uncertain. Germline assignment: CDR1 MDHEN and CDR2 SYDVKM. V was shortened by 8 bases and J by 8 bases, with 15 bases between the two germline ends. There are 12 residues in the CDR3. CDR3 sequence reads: CASQAAPLGYTF. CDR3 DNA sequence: TGTGCCAGCCAGGCCGCTCCTCTGGGCTACACCTTC.

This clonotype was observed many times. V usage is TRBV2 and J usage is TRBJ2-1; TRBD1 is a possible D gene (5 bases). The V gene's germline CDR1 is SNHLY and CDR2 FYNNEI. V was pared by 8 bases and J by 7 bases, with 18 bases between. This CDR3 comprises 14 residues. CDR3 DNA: TGTGCCAGCCAGGGTCAGATCCTTGGGAATGAGCAGTTCTTC. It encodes CASQGQILGNEQFF. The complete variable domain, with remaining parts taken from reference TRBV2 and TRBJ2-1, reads EPEVTQTPSHQVTQMGQEVILRCVPISNHLYFYWYRQILGQKVEFLVSFYNNEISEKSEIFDDQFSVERPDGSNFTLKIRSTKLEDSAMYFCASQGQILGNEQFFGPGTRLTVL.

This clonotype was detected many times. The CDR3, as DNA: TGTGCCAGCAGCCGCCCGGGACAGGGTAAAAGTTGTTCCTACGAGCAGTACGTC. The encoded protein is CASSRPGQGKSCSYEQYV. The chain couples TRBV28 to TRBJ2-7; the match to TRBD1 covers 9 bases. Per germline, CDR1 MDHEN and CDR2 SYDVKM. CDR3 length equals 18 residues. V lost 6 bases, J lost 1 base, and 16 bases stayed unmatched.

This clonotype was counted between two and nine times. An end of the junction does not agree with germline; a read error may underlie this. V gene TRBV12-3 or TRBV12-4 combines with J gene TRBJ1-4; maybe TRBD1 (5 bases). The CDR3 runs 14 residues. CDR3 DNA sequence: TGTGTCAGCAGTTTAGCGGGGCCAGGTGAAAAACTGTTTTTT. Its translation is CVSSLAGPGEKLFF.

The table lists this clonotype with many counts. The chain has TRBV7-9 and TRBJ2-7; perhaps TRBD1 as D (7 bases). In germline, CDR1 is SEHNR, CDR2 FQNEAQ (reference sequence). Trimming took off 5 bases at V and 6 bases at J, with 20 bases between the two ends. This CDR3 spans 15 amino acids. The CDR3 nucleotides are TGTGCCAGCAGCCAAGTTGGAGGGGGCGGTAGCGAGCAGTACTTC. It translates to CASSQVGGGGSEQYF.

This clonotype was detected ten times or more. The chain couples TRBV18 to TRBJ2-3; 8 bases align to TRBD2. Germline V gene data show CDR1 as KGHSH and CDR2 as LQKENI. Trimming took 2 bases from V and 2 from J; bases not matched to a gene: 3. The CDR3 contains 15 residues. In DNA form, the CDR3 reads TGTGCCAGCTCACCAAGCGGGGGAATCACAGATACGCAGTATTTT. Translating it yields CASSPSGGITDTQYF. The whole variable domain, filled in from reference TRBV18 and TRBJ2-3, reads NAGVMQNPRHLVRRRGQEARLRCSPMKGHSHVYWYRQLPEEGLKFMVYLQKENIIDESGMPKERFSAEFPKEGPSILRIQQVVRGDSAAYFCASSPSGGITDTQYFGPGTRLTVL.

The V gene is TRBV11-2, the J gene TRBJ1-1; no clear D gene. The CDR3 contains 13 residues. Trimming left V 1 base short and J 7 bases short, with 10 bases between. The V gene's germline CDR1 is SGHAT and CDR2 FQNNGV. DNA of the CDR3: TGTGCCAGCAGCTTAGCGGACGGTCTTGAAGCTTTCTTT. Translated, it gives CASSLADGLEAFF.

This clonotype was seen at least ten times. CDR3 bases: TGTGCCAGCAGCTTAGACAGATTTTCGGCAGAGACCCAGTACTTC. Residues: CASSLDRFSAETQYF. The gene calls are TRBV11-2 and TRBJ2-5; D is undetermined. Germline V CDR1 and CDR2: SGHAT, FQNNGV. CDR3 length: 15 amino acids. Trimming left V 0 bases short and J 4 bases short, with 12 bases between.

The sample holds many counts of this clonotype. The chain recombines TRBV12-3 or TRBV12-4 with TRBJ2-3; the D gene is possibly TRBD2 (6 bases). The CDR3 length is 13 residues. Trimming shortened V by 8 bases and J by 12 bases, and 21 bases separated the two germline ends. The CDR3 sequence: CASAQSAGTAQYF. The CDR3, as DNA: TGTGCCAGCGCCCAAAGTGCTGGGACTGCACAGTATTTT.

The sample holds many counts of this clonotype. CDR3 sequence (DNA): TGTGCCAGCAGTTTACTCGGTCTAGCGGGATTACTCTCCTACAATGAGCAGTTCTTC. The encoded protein is CASSLLGLAGLLSYNEQFF. The chain carries TRBV28 and TRBJ2-1; 9 nucleotides match TRBD2. V shed 2 bases, J shed 0 bases, and the junction held 11 bases outside the gene matches. The CDR3 covers 19 residues. Looked up from germline, CDR1 is MDHEN and CDR2 is SYDVKM.

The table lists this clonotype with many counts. CDR3 bases: TGTGCCAGCACCCCTGGGACAGGGGGCCTCGAAGCTTTCTTT. This codes for CASTPGTGGLEAFF. The chain recombines TRBV6-1 with TRBJ1-1, with 12 nucleotides matching TRBD1. The CDR3 is 14 residues long. The ends lost 7 bases at V and 8 bases at J; junction bases unmatched: 8. Germline V gene lookup returns CDR1 MNHNS and CDR2 SASEGT.